This T cell receptor beta chain stems from a study of shared clonotypes between healthy human individuals. Study as a whole: Donors were a couple of women and a few men aged 18 to 49.

Samples underwent the assay at deep level. The unsorted PBMC sample used ten immunoSEQ deep assay plates. Data came from immunoSEQ multiplex PCR; TCRdb stores just in-frame clones and leaves some out. The repertoire consists of 450,000 to 500,000 clones, with about 78% occurring once and the leading ten covering more than 10%. General study results and limits: The sampled material consisted only of blood, and tissue repertoires are likely to differ.

In germline, CDR1 is LGHNA, CDR2 YSLEER. J gave up 6 bases and V 0 bases, and 7 bases lay outside the gene matches. The CDR3 runs 17 residues. Turning to this clone: As yet, its antigen is unknown.

This TCR came from a middle-aged woman in good health. Some clones in this sample may be carry-over from other donors' samples. Sequencing was done on a sample of PBMCs. The V call is TRBV4-3, the J call TRBJ1-4; 10 positions agree with TRBD1. The CDR3 spells CASSQDIGTGEDEKLFF. The CDR3 DNA follows: TGCGCCAGCAGCCAAGATATTGGGACAGGGGAGGATGAAAAACTGTTTTTT.